This T cell receptor beta chain was retrieved from a study of T cell responses to AZD1222 COVID-19 vaccine. Comment on this clone: The same CDR3 can be traced to other DNA sequences in this sample.

Only in-frame clones appear in the TCRdb table, and some are missing; sequencing was by immunoSEQ multiplex PCR. This sample has 200,000 or so clones, with more than 75% found just once. Germline V gene data show CDR1 as SGHTA and CDR2 as FQGNSA. CDR3 length equals 15 residues. Trimming pared 0 bases from V and 3 bases from J, leaving 10 bases between. The rearrangement uses TRBV7-2 and TRBJ2-3, with a possible D match to TRBD2 (6 bases). Here the sequenced sample was peripheral blood, taken on day 0 of AZD1222 vaccination. This clonotype was sampled from an adult in good health. The CDR3 coding sequence is TGTGCCAGCAGCTTAGCGGGGGGACCAACAGATACGCAGTATTTT. Protein sequence: CASSLAGGPTDTQYF. Combining the CDR3 with reference TRBV7-2 and TRBJ2-3 gives the whole variable domain GAGVSQSPSNKVTEKGKDVELRCDPISGHTALYWYRQSLGQGLEFLIYFQGNSAPDKSGLPSDRFSAERTGGSVSTLTIQRTQQEDSAVYLCASSLAGGPTDTQYFGPGTRLTVL.